This T cell receptor beta chain stems from a study of blood T cell repertoires in COVID-19. Looking at the study overall: T cells, B-cell-depleted T cells, or PBMCs supplied cDNA or gDNA.

Per the original data handling: Amplifying reference gene primers gave estimates of nucleated cell counts. Sequenced by immunoSEQ multiplex PCR; TCRdb stores in-frame clones only, minus some. Clone size and the V and J calls come from that table; the DNA yielded D and trimming. The data contain around 170,000 clones, approximately 80% of them singletons. There are 15 residues in the CDR3. Germline CDR1 reads SNHLY; CDR2 reads FYNNEI. Trimming cost V 7 bases and J 5 bases; bases outside gene matches: 9. The chain links TRBV2 to TRBJ1-5, with TRBD1 identical over 9 bases. The origin of this receptor is a man in his 70s who had recovered from COVID-19. The specimen sequenced was peripheral blood. The CDR3 reads CASIRDRGEDQPQHF. In DNA, the CDR3 is TGTGCCAGCATCCGAGACAGGGGGGAAGATCAGCCCCAGCATTTT.